This TCR beta chain was sequenced for a study of blood T cells in healthy people across ages. General study points: Relative to aged donors, long-lived donors carried more naive CD4+ cells and displayed higher diversity.

Then a second PCR, running roughly 7 to 11 cycles, was carried out with a sample-barcoded 5' primer and a J-beta primer mix. Each cDNA molecule received a tag from a template-switch adaptor that had 12 random nucleotides. TCRdb used MiXCR to reprocess the 5' RACE reads, holding one entry per CDR3 protein. The sample shows 1.6 million or so distinct CDR3 sequences, almost 35% of them seen only once. Comments on this clonotype: Its antigen is undetermined.

The CDR3 sequence is 14 residues long. The V gene lost 2 bases and the J gene lost 8 bases, with 14 bases spanning the gap. Germline V CDR1 and CDR2: SGHVS, FNYEAQ. Each donor had around 11 milliliters of peripheral blood drawn. Sequencing used blood. The sequence was collected from a woman aged 25 to 45 in good health. The gene calls are TRBV7-6 and TRBJ2-3; D is perhaps TRBD1 (6 bases). CDR3 coding DNA: TGTGCCAGCAGCTTAATGGGGGCTCGGGCTACGCAGTATTTT. It specifies CASSLMGARATQYF. The whole variable domain, remainder taken from reference TRBV7-6 and TRBJ2-3, is GAGVSQSPRYKVTKRGQDVALRCDPISGHVSLYWYRQALGQGPEFLTYFNYEAQQDKSGLPNDRFSAERPEGSISTLTIQRTEQRDSAMYRCASSLMGARATQYFGPGTRLTVL.